The clone carrying this T cell receptor beta chain was observed a single time. This sample stems from a study of shared clonotypes between healthy human individuals. Germline loops: CDR1 PRHDT, CDR2 FYEKMQ (reference sequence). There are 15 residues in the CDR3. The germline V and J ends were trimmed by 1 base and 7 bases, with 14 bases remaining between them. Naive CD8 cells were CD45RO-negative, positively selected for CCR7, excluding terminally differentiated effector memory CD45RA+ cells. Generated by immunoSEQ multiplex PCR, the TCRdb table keeps only in-frame clones and is missing some. The sample contains 600,000 or so clones, approximately 95% of which appear only once.

The rearrangement joins TRBV13 to TRBJ2-1, with D perhaps TRBD1 (7 bases). Sample: naive CD8+ T cells sorted from blood. This sequence originates from a woman aged 25-40 years in good health. The CDR3 sequence is CASSLVTGEENEQFF. Here the CDR3 DNA reads TGTGCCAGCAGCTTAGTAACAGGGGAGGAAAATGAGCAGTTCTTC.